The 32 T cell receptor beta chains in this list originate from one sample, sequenced in a study of blood T cell repertoires in COVID-19. Repertoires were generated with immunoSEQ multiplex PCR, while TCRdb's copy carries only in-frame clones and drops some. This sample has about 320,000 clones; over 85% occur once, and the top ten carry 8.5% to 14%. The specimen was peripheral blood. These receptors all come from a woman aged 25-40 years with COVID-19, enrolled during active disease.

This chain links TRBV20-1 with TRBJ1-1; D is undetermined. The germline V gene encodes CDR1 DFQATT and CDR2 SNEGSKA (reference sequence). V was clipped by 6 bases and J by 10 bases, with 15 bases between them. This CDR3 is 11 amino acids long. The DNA for the CDR3 is TGCAGTGCCATAGGAAGAGGGTTAGCTTTCTTT. Protein sequence: CSAIGRGLAFF.

The genes are TRBV7-9 and TRBJ2-7, with D possibly TRBD1 on 5 matching bases. Germline assignment: CDR1 SEHNR and CDR2 FQNEAQ (reference sequence). The length of the CDR3 is 14 residues. Trimming pared 2 bases from V and 6 bases from J, leaving 14 bases between. CDR3 nucleotides: TGTGCCAGCAGCTTATCGATGGGGCCACTCGAGCAGTACTTC. Translating it yields CASSLSMGPLEQYF.

The J gene is TRBJ1-6, the V gene TRBV6-6; 9 bases align to TRBD1. The length of the CDR3 is 15 residues. The V gene end was trimmed by 6 bases and the J gene end by 10 bases; junction bases not matched to a gene: 10. Germline CDR1 MNHNY, CDR2 SVGAGI (reference sequence). CDR3 sequence: CASSWRDRANSPLHF. The CDR3 nucleotides are TGTGCCAGCAGCTGGCGGGACAGGGCAAACTCACCCCTCCACTTT.

This chain joins TRBV10-2 and TRBJ1-1; possibly TRBD1 for D (6 bases). The CDR3 consists of 14 residues. Germline V gene sequence: CDR1 WSHSY, CDR2 SAAADI. Trimming shortened V by 6 bases and J by 1 base, and 12 bases separated the two germline ends. The DNA for the CDR3 is TGCGCCAGCAGGCCGGGACACCAGAACACTGAAGCTTTCTTT. This translates into CASRPGHQNTEAFF.

The chain is built from TRBV30 and TRBJ1-1; tentatively, D is TRBD1 (5 bases). Per the germline V gene, CDR1 is GTSNPN and CDR2 is SVGIG (reference sequence). Trimming removed 0 bases at V and 1 base at J, with 9 bases between. The CDR3 consists of 14 residues. In DNA, the CDR3 is TGTGCCTGGAGTGTAGGGGCAGCGAACACTGAAGCTTTCTTT. It translates to CAWSVGAANTEAFF. Together with reference TRBV30 and TRBJ1-1, the CDR3 gives the full variable domain: SQTIHQWPATLVQPVGSPLSLECTVEGTSNPNLYWYRQAAGRGLQLLFYSVGIGQISSEVPQNLSASRPQDRQFILSSKKLLLSDSGFYLCAWSVGAANTEAFFGQGTRLTVV.

This clone was observed a single time. The rearrangement uses TRBV30 and TRBJ1-2, with 8 bases aligning to TRBD1. Losses at the gene ends were 3 bases for V and 8 bases for J; bases not matched to a gene: 5. Per germline, CDR1 GTSNPN and CDR2 SVGIG (reference sequence). The CDR3 covers 12 residues. This CDR3 reads CAWSAGGGGYTF. DNA for the CDR3: TGTGCCTGGAGCGCAGGGGGCGGAGGCTACACCTTC.

This clone has just a few counts. The chain employs TRBV19 and TRBJ1-2; 8 positions match TRBD1. Germline V CDR1 and CDR2: LNHDA, SQIVND (reference sequence). The V segment lost 4 bases and the J segment 2 bases; nucleotides outside the gene matches: 9. CDR3 length equals 16 residues. The CDR3 DNA reads as TGTGCCAGTAGTAGACCCAGGACAGGGTTAAACTATGGCTACACCTTC. Translated: CASSRPRTGLNYGYTF.

The chain joins TRBV4-1 to TRBJ1-2; D may be TRBD1 (5 bases). Germline assignment: CDR1 MGHRA and CDR2 YSYEKL. This CDR3 is 15 amino acids long. The germline V and J ends were trimmed by 1 base and 4 bases, with 13 bases remaining between them. CDR3 DNA: TGCGCCAGCAGCCAAGGAACAGGAACCCTCTATGGCTACACCTTC. Its protein product is CASSQGTGTLYGYTF.

The J gene is TRBJ1-2, the V gene TRBV5-1, with D possibly TRBD1 on 6 matching bases. Germline assignment: CDR1 SGHRS and CDR2 YFSETQ. Trimming left V 0 bases short and J 10 bases short, with 10 bases between. This CDR3 is built from 12 residues. CDR3 sequence (DNA): TGCGCCAGCAGCTTGGGACAGGCCGACTACACCTTC. Protein: CASSLGQADYTF.

The rearrangement joins TRBV6-5 to TRBJ2-7; 7 bases are a match to TRBD1. The V segment lost 0 bases and the J segment 4 bases; nucleotides outside the gene matches: 9. The CDR3 runs to 16 residues. Germline V CDR1 and CDR2: MNHEY, SVGAGI. The CDR3 DNA sequence: TGTGCCAGCAGTTACTCGGCAGGGGGTATCGGGTACGAGCAGTACTTC. It is translated as CASSYSAGGIGYEQYF.

The rearrangement joins TRBV28 to TRBJ1-5, with no clear D. The germline V gene encodes CDR1 MDHEN and CDR2 SYDVKM. V was pared by 6 bases and J by 7 bases, with 10 bases between. The CDR3 extends over 12 amino acids. This CDR3 reads CASSQVSQPQHF. CDR3 nucleotide sequence: TGTGCCAGCAGCCAGGTGTCACAGCCCCAGCATTTT.

This chain connects TRBV2 to TRBJ1-6, with 10 bases aligning to TRBD1. The CDR3 is 14 residues long. Germline V gene data show CDR1 as SNHLY and CDR2 as FYNNEI. V was pared by 8 bases and J by 9 bases, with 7 bases of the junction left unmatched. The CDR3 coding sequence is TGTGCCAGCCTCTTGGGACAGGGGATTTCACCCCTCCACTTT. It specifies CASLLGQGISPLHF. Supplemented by reference TRBV2 and TRBJ1-6, the full variable domain reads EPEVTQTPSHQVTQMGQEVILRCVPISNHLYFYWYRQILGQKVEFLVSFYNNEISEKSEIFDDQFSVERPDGSNFTLKIRSTKLEDSAMYFCASLLGQGISPLHFGNGTRLTVT.

The chain couples TRBV5-6 to TRBJ1-3, with TRBD1 matching 7 bases. The CDR3 is 16 residues long. Trimming at V came to 4 bases and at J to 1 base, leaving 8 bases not matched to a gene. Germline assignment: CDR1 SGHDT and CDR2 YYEEEE. CDR3 sequence (DNA): TGTGCCAGCAGCCCCCGGGACAGACCATCTGGAAACACCATATATTTT. It translates to CASSPRDRPSGNTIYF.

The V and J genes are TRBV14 and TRBJ2-3; no firm D call. Per the germline V gene, CDR1 is SGHDN and CDR2 is FVKESK. The CDR3 is 16 residues long. The V gene lost 4 bases and the J gene lost 3 bases, with 17 bases spanning the gap. CDR3 residues: CASSLLHPPRTDTQYF. The CDR3 DNA sequence: TGTGCCAGCAGCCTGCTCCATCCCCCCCGGACAGATACGCAGTATTTT.

This chain joins TRBV3-1 (or the pseudogene TRBV3-2) and TRBJ2-3, with D possibly being TRBD2 (6 bases). The CDR3 is made up of 14 amino acids. The V end was cut by 4 bases, the J end by 6 bases, with 14 bases between. The germline V gene encodes CDR1 LGHDT and CDR2 YNNKEL (reference sequence). The CDR3 nucleotides are TGTGCCAGCAGCCCGTCCCACGCGGGGGATACGCAGTATTTT. Its protein is CASSPSHAGDTQYF.

The chain joins TRBV4-2 to TRBJ1-6; D call uncertain. The ends were cut back, 4 bases at V and 6 bases at J, with 13 bases in the middle. The CDR3 is 15 residues long. In germline, CDR1 is LGHNA, CDR2 YNFKEQ. The CDR3 region is CASSPVMGSNSPLHF. DNA for the CDR3: TGTGCCAGCAGCCCGGTTATGGGGAGTAATTCACCCCTCCACTTT.

The sample holds one count of this clone. This chain connects TRBV27 to TRBJ1-5; D is uncertain. V shed 5 bases and J shed 4 bases, with 12 bases lying between them. CDR3 length: 14 amino acids. Germline CDR1 reads MNHEY; CDR2 reads SMNVEV (reference sequence). The chain's CDR3 is CASSPNTKNQPQHF. In nucleotides, the CDR3 is TGTGCCAGCAGTCCCAACACTAAAAATCAGCCCCAGCATTTT.

The rearrangement links TRBV4-1 to TRBJ2-3, with TRBD2 identical over 10 bases. Germline CDR1 MGHRA, CDR2 YSYEKL. This CDR3 contains 17 residues. V trimming: 0 bases; J trimming: 2 bases; junction bases outside the gene matches: 5. The CDR3, as DNA: TGCGCCAGCAGCCAAGAAATAGCGGGGGGTACCACAGATACGCAGTATTTT. Its translation: CASSQEIAGGTTDTQYF.

The J gene is TRBJ2-7, the V gene TRBV5-5; possibly TRBD1 for D (5 bases). Looked up from germline, CDR1 is SGHKS and CDR2 is YYEKEE (reference sequence). Trimming pared 5 bases from V and 5 bases from J, leaving 20 bases between. The CDR3 is 15 amino acids. CDR3 nucleotide sequence: TGTGCCAGCAGTCTGTTCCAGGGTCGCCGCCACGAGCAGTACTTC. Translation gives CASSLFQGRRHEQYF.

V is TRBV5-6 and J is TRBJ2-1, with 7 nucleotides matching TRBD1. Looked up from germline, CDR1 is SGHDT and CDR2 is YYEEEE. The CDR3 extends over 13 amino acids. V lost 4 bases to trimming and J lost 13 bases; unmatched junction nucleotides: 11. The CDR3 loop reads CASSITRQGGQFF. CDR3 coding DNA: TGTGCCAGCAGCATAACTAGACAGGGTGGACAGTTCTTC.

This clone was recorded once. The genes are TRBV5-1 and TRBJ2-1, with 15 bases that match TRBD2. Germline assignment: CDR1 SGHRS and CDR2 YFSETQ. The CDR3 has 20 residues. V gave up 0 bases and J gave up 8 bases; unmatched junction bases: 15. CDR3 sequence: CASSLALGLAGGPLIYEQFF. The CDR3 DNA sequence: TGCGCCAGCAGCTTGGCCCTAGGACTAGCGGGGGGGCCGTTAATCTATGAGCAGTTCTTC.

This rearrangement joins TRBV5-1 to TRBJ1-2; the D gene is possibly TRBD1 (5 bases). The CDR3 covers 16 residues. The germline V gene has CDR1 SGHRS and CDR2 YFSETQ. The germline V and J ends were trimmed by 0 bases and 6 bases, with 18 bases remaining between them. As DNA, the CDR3 is TGCGCCAGCAGCTTGGAACCGACTCAGGGAGGGGATGGCTACACCTTC. It codes for CASSLEPTQGGDGYTF.

The DNA for the CDR3 is TGTGCCAGCAGCCTCCGGGATGGGGGCTTGAATGGCTACACCTTC. As protein: CASSLRDGGLNGYTF. The chain links TRBV11-2 to TRBJ1-2, with D tentatively TRBD1 (6 bases). The CDR3 is 15 residues long. Germline V gene sequence: CDR1 SGHAT, CDR2 FQNNGV. Trimming left V 5 bases short and J 6 bases short, with 19 bases between.

The V and J genes are TRBV4-2 and TRBJ2-7; 15 nucleotides line up with TRBD2. There are 17 residues in the CDR3. Unmatched junction bases numbered 3, after V lost 2 bases and J lost 1 base. The V gene's germline CDR1 is LGHNA and CDR2 YNFKEQ. This chain's CDR3 is CASSQFGTSGGSYEQYF. DNA of the CDR3: TGTGCCAGCAGCCAATTTGGGACTAGCGGGGGGTCCTACGAGCAGTACTTC.

The rearrangement links TRBV4-1 to TRBJ2-3; the match to TRBD2 covers 7 bases. The CDR3 totals 15 residues. V shed 0 bases, J shed 11 bases, and the junction held 11 bases outside the gene matches. The germline CDR1 and CDR2 sequences are MGHRA and YSYEKL. As DNA, the CDR3 is TGCGCCAGCAGCCAAGATAACCGGGACTACCAGTGGCAGTATTTT. Its protein product is CASSQDNRDYQWQYF.

V and J are TRBV19 and TRBJ2-1, with D possibly being TRBD2 (7 bases). The CDR3 covers 15 residues. Germline CDR1 and CDR2: LNHDA and SQIVND (reference sequence). V was pared by 3 bases and J by 1 base, with 10 bases between. The CDR3: CASSMRGGSYNEQFF. The CDR3 bases are TGTGCCAGTAGTATGAGGGGGGGTTCCTACAATGAGCAGTTCTTC.

V and J are TRBV7-9 and TRBJ1-6; 7 nucleotides line up with TRBD1. CDR3 length: 15 amino acids. Germline V CDR1 and CDR2: SEHNR, FQNEAQ (reference sequence). J lost 2 bases, V lost 5 bases, and 3 bases had no gene match. The CDR3 sequence: CASSQGTAYNSPLHF. The DNA for the CDR3 is TGTGCCAGCAGCCAGGGGACAGCCTATAATTCACCCCTCCACTTT.

The chain employs TRBV3-1 (or the pseudogene TRBV3-2) and TRBJ2-5; 11 bases map to TRBD2. This CDR3 is 18 amino acids long. Trimming at V came to 4 bases and at J to 5 bases, leaving 15 bases not matched to a gene. CDR1 and CDR2 (germline): LGHDT, YNNKEL (reference sequence). The DNA for the CDR3 is TGTGCCAGCAGCCCCATTCTGCAACTAGCGGGGGAGGGGGAGACCCAGTACTTC. Translation: CASSPILQLAGEGETQYF.

This rearrangement joins TRBV7-9 to TRBJ2-7, with D unresolved. Trimming took 5 bases from V and 6 from J, leaving 8 bases between them. CDR3 length equals 11 residues. Germline loops: CDR1 SEHNR, CDR2 FQNEAQ (reference sequence). The CDR3 reads CASSPSIEQYF. For the CDR3, the DNA is TGTGCCAGCAGCCCATCAATCGAGCAGTACTTC.

V usage is TRBV5-1 and J usage is TRBJ2-7; TRBD1 aligns across 9 bases. The trim removed 5 bases at V and 2 bases at J, leaving 5 bases unmatched. CDR3 length: 14 residues. Germline-derived CDR1 and CDR2 are SGHRS and YFSETQ. CDR3 in amino acids: CASRSGQGPYEQYF. As DNA, the CDR3 is TGCGCCAGCAGAAGCGGACAGGGGCCCTACGAGCAGTACTTC.

The chain employs TRBV11-3 and TRBJ2-1; the D gene is possibly TRBD2 (5 bases). V dropped 1 base and J dropped 2 bases, with 9 bases sitting between them. The CDR3 has 15 residues. Germline-derived CDR1 and CDR2 are SGHNT and YENEEA. As DNA, the CDR3 is TGTGCCAGCAGCTTAGGTGTCGGGGCCTACAATGAGCAGTTCTTC. Translating it yields CASSLGVGAYNEQFF.

The gene calls are TRBV12-5 and TRBJ1-2, with 9 bases lining up with TRBD1. Germline V lookup: CDR1 LGHNT, CDR2 FRNRAP. J was trimmed by 2 bases and V by 7 bases; bases with no gene match: 17. The CDR3 sequence is 18 residues long. The DNA of the CDR3 is TGTGCTAGTGCCTCTTTCGGGAACATTGGACAGGGGAACTATGGCTACACCTTC. The encoded protein is CASASFGNIGQGNYGYTF.